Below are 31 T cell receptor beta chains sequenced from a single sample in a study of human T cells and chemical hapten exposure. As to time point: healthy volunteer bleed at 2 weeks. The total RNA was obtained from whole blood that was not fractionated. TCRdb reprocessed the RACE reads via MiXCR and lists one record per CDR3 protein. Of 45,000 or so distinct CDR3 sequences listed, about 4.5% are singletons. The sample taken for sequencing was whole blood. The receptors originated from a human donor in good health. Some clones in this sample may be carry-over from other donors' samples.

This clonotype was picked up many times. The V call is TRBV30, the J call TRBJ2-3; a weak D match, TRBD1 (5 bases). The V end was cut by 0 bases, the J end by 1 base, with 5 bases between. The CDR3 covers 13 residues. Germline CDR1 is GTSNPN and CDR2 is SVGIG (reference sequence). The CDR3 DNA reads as TGTGCCTGGAGTGTACAGGGCACAGATACGCAGTATTTT. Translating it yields CAWSVQGTDTQYF.

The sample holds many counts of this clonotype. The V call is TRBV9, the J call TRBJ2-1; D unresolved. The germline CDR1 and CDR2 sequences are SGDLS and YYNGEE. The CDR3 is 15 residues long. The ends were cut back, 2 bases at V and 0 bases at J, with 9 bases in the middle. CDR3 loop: CASSVNGHSYNEQFF. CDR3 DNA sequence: TGTGCCAGCAGCGTGAACGGGCACTCCTACAATGAGCAGTTCTTC. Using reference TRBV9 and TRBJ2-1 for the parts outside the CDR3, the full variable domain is DSGVTQTPKHLITATGQRVTLRCSPRSGDLSVYWYQQSLDQGLQFLIQYYNGEERAKGNILERFSAQQFPDLHSELNLSSLELGDSALYFCASSVNGHSYNEQFFGPGTRLTVL.

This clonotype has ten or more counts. The CDR3 DNA reads as TGTGCCAGCAGAGAGACAGGGGGCGTGAATTCACCCCTCCACTTT. Its protein is CASRETGGVNSPLHF. The chain has TRBV7-9 and TRBJ1-6; 10 bases agree with TRBD1. The germline CDR1 and CDR2 sequences are SEHNR and FQNEAQ (reference sequence). This CDR3 comprises 15 residues. V gave up 6 bases and J gave up 7 bases; unmatched junction bases: 6.

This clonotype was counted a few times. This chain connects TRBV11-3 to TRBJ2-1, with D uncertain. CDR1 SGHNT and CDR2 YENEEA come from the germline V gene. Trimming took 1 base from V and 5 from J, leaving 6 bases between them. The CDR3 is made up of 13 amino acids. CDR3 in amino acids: CASSLGRHNEQFF. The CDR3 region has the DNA TGTGCCAGCAGCTTAGGGCGGCACAATGAGCAGTTCTTC.

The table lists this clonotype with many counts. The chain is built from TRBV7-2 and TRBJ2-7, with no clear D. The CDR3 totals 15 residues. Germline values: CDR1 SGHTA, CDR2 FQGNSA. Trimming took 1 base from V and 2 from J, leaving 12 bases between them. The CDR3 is CASSLDLGPPYEQYF. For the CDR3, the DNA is TGTGCCAGCAGCTTAGATCTAGGCCCCCCCTACGAGCAGTACTTC.

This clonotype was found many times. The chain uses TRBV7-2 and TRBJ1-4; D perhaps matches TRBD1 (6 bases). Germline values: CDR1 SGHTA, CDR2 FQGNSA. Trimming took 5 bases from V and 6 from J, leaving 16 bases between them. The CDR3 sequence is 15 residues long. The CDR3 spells CASSRSRGFDEKLFF. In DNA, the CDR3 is TGTGCCAGCAGCCGATCCAGGGGTTTTGATGAAAAACTGTTTTTT. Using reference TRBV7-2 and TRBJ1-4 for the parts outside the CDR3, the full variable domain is GAGVSQSPSNKVTEKGKDVELRCDPISGHTALYWYRQSLGQGLEFLIYFQGNSAPDKSGLPSDRFSAERTGGSVSTLTIQRTQQEDSAVYLCASSRSRGFDEKLFFGSGTQLSVL.

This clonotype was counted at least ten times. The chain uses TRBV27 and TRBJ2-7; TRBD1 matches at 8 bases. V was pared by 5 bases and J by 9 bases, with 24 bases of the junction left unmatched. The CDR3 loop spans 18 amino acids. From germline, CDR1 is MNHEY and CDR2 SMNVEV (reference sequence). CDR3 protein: CASSPDTLAGTGRGRQYF. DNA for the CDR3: TGTGCCAGCAGTCCCGATACGTTAGCCGGGACAGGAAGGGGCAGGCAGTACTTC.

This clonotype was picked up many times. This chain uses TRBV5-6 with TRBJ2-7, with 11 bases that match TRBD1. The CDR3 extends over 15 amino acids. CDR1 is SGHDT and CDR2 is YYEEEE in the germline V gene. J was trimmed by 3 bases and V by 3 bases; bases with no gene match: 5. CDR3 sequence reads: CASSSTGTGGYEQYF. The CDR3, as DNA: TGTGCCAGCAGCTCTACCGGGACAGGGGGCTACGAGCAGTACTTC.

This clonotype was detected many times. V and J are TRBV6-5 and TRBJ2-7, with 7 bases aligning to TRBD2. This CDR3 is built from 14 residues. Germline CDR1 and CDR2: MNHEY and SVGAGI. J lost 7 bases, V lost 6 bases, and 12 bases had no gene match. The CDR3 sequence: CASRGLAGVQEQYF. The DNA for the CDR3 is TGTGCCAGCAGGGGTCTCGCGGGAGTCCAGGAGCAGTACTTC.

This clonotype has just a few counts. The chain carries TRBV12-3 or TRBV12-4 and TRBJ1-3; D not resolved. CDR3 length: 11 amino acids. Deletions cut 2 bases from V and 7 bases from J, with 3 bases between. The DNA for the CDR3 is TGTGCCAGCAGTTTATCGAACACCATATATTTT. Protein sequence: CASSLSNTIYF.

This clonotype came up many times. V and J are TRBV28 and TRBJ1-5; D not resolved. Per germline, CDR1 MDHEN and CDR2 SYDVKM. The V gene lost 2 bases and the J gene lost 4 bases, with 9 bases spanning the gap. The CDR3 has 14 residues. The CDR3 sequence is CASSLARVNQPQHF. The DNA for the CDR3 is TGTGCCAGCAGTTTAGCCAGAGTAAATCAGCCCCAGCATTTT. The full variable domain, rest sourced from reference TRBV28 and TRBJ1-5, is DVKVTQSSRYLVKRTGEKVFLECVQDMDHENMFWYRQDPGLGLRLIYFSYDVKMKEKGDIPEGYSVSREKKERFSLILESASTNQTSMYLCASSLARVNQPQHFGDGTRLSIL.

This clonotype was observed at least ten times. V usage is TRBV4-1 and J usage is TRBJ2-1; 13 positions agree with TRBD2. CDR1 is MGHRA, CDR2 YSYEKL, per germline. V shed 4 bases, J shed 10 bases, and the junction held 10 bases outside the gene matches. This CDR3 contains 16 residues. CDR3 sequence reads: CASSPGGLAGRSEQFF. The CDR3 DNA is TGCGCCAGCAGCCCCGGGGGACTAGCGGGAAGGTCGGAGCAGTTCTTC.

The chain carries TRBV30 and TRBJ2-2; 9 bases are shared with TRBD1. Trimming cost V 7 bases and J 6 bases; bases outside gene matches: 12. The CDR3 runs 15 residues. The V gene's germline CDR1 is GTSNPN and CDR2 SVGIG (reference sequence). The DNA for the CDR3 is TGTGCCTACAATCGACAGGGGGTCCCACCCGGGGAGCTGTTTTTT. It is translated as CAYNRQGVPPGELFF.

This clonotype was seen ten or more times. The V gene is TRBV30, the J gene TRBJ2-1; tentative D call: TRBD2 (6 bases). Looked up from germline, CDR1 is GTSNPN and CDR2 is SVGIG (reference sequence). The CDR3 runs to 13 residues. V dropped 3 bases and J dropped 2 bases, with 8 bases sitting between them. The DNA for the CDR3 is TGTGCCTGGAGGGGGGAGGCCTACAATGAGCAGTTCTTC. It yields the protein CAWRGEAYNEQFF.

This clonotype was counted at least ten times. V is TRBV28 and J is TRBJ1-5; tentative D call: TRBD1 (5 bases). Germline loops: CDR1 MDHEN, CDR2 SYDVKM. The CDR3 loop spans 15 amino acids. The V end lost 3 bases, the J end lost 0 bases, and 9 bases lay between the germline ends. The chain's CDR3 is CASSLRGISNQPQHF. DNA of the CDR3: TGTGCCAGCAGTTTGAGGGGTATTAGCAATCAGCCCCAGCATTTT.

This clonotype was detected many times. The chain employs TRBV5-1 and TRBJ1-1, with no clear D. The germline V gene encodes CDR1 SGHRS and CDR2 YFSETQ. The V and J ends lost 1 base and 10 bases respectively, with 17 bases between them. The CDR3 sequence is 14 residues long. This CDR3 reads CASSLTLMGTGAFF. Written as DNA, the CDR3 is TGCGCCAGCAGCTTGACCCTCATGGGAACGGGAGCTTTCTTT.

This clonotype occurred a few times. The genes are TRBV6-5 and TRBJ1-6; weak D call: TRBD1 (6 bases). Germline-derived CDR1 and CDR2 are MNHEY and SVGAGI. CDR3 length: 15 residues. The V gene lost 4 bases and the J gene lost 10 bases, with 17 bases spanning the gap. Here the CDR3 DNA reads TGTGCCAGCAGTTCCACAGGGCCGAGTGGGTCACCCCTCCACTTT. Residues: CASSSTGPSGSPLHF.

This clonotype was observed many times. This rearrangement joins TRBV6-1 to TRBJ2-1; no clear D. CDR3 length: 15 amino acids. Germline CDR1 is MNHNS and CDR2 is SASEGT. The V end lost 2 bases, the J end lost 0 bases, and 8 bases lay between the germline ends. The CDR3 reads CASSEMASSYNEQFF. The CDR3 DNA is TGTGCCAGCAGTGAAATGGCGAGCTCCTACAATGAGCAGTTCTTC.

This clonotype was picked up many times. The CDR3, as DNA: TGTGCCAGCAGTTCCCCCACGGACACCGCCTACCGGACTGAAGCTTTCTTT. Its protein is CASSSPTDTAYRTEAFF. The chain employs TRBV28 and TRBJ1-1; possibly TRBD1 for D (5 bases). V shed 4 bases and J shed 5 bases, with 23 bases lying between them. Germline loops: CDR1 MDHEN, CDR2 SYDVKM. This CDR3 comprises 17 residues. Filled out from reference TRBV28 and TRBJ1-1, the complete variable domain reads DVKVTQSSRYLVKRTGEKVFLECVQDMDHENMFWYRQDPGLGLRLIYFSYDVKMKEKGDIPEGYSVSREKKERFSLILESASTNQTSMYLCASSSPTDTAYRTEAFFGQGTRLTVV.

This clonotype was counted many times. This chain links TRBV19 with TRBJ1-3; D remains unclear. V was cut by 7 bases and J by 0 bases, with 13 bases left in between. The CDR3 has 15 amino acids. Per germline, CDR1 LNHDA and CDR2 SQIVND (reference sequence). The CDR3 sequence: CASTSRDSSGNTIYF. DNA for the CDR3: TGTGCCAGTACGTCCCGGGATAGCTCTGGAAACACCATATATTTT.

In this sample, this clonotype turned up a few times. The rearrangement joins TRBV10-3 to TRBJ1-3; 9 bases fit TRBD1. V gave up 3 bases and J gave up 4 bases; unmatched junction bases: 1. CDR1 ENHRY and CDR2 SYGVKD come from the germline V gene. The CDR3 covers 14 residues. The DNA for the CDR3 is TGTGCCATCAGTGACGGACAGGGGGGAAACACCATATATTTT. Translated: CAISDGQGGNTIYF.

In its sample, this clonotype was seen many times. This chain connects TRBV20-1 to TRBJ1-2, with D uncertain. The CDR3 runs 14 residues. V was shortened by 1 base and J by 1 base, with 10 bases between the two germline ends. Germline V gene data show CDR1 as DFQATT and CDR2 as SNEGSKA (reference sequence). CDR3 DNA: TGCAGTGCTAGAGTCGTTAACCTTAACTATGGCTACACCTTC. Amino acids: CSARVVNLNYGYTF.

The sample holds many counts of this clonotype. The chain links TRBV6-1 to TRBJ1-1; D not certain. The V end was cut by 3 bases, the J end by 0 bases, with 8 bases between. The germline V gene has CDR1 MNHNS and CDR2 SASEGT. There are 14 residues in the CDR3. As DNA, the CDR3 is TGTGCCAGCAGTGATCCGTGGATGAACACTGAAGCTTTCTTT. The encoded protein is CASSDPWMNTEAFF.

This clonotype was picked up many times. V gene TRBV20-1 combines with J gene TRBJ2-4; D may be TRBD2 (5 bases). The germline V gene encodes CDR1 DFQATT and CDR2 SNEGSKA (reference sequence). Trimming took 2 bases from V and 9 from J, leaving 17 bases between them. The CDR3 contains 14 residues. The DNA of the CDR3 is TGCAGTGCTAGAAGCGTCGCAGGACTCGGCATTCAGTACTTC. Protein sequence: CSARSVAGLGIQYF.

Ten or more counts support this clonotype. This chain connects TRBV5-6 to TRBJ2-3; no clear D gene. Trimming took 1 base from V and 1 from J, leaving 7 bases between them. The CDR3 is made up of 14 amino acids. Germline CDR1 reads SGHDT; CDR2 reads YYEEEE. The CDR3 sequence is CASSLLAGTDTQYF. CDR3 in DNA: TGTGCCAGCAGCTTGTTGGCGGGCACAGATACGCAGTATTTT.

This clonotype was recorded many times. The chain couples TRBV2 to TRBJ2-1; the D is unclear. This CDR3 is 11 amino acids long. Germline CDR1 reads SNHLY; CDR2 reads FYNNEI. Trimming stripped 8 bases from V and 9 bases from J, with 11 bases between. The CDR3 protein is CASDRVLEQFF. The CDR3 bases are TGTGCCAGCGATAGGGTCCTTGAGCAGTTCTTC.

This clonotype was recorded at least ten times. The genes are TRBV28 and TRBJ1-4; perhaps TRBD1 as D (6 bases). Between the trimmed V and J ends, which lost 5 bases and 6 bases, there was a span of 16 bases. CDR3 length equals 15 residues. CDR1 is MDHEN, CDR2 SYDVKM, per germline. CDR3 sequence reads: CASSEQGKIDEKLFF. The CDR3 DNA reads TGTGCCAGCAGTGAACAGGGTAAAATAGATGAAAAACTGTTTTTT.

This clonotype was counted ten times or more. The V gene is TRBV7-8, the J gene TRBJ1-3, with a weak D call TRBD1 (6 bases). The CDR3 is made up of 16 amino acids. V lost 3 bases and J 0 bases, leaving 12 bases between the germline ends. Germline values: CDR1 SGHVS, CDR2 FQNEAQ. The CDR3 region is CASSLRDILSGNTIYF. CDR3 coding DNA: TGTGCCAGCAGCTTGCGGGACATCCTCTCTGGAAACACCATATATTTT.

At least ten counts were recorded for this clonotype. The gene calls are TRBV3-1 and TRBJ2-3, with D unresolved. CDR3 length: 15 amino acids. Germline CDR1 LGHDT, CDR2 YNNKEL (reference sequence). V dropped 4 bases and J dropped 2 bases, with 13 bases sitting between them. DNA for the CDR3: TGTGCCAGCAGCCTAAAGAGTGTAGCCACAGATACGCAGTATTTT. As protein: CASSLKSVATDTQYF.

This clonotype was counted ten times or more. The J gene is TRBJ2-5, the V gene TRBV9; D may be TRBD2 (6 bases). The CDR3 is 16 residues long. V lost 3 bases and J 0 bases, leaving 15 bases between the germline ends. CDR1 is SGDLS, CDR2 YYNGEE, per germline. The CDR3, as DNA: TGTGCCAGCAGCGCAACTAGCTTCTCTTACCAAGAGACCCAGTACTTC. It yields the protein CASSATSFSYQETQYF.

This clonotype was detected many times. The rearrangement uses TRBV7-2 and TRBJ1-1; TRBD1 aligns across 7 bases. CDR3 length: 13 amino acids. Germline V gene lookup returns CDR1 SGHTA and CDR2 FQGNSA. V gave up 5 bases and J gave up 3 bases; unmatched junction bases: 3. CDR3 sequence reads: CASSPTGDTEAFF. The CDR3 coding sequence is TGTGCCAGCAGCCCTACAGGGGACACTGAAGCTTTCTTT.